This paragraph reports one T cell receptor beta chain. The antigen is not known. Sequencing of TCR beta was undertaken in CD8+ and CD4+ T cells derived from blood. The data were obtained in a study of CD8 T cells in Susac syndrome. Reverse transcription of roughly 0.45 to 1 ug RNA used random hexamers. TCRdb processed the immunoSEQ multiplex PCR reads anew with MiXCR; each CDR3 protein has one entry. The sample includes fewer than 200,000 distinct CDR3 sequences, about 95% of them seen just once. Findings and caveats of the study: Individuals included in the TCR sequencing and HLA analysis were acknowledged by the study to be relatively few in number.

Germline V gene data show CDR1 as DFQATT and CDR2 as SNEGSKA (reference sequence). Germline trimming cut 0 bases from V and 3 bases from J; bases unmatched to any gene: 7. The length of the CDR3 is 15 residues. The TCR was taken from a human donor in good health. The V call is TRBV20-1, the J call TRBJ2-7; 8 nucleotides line up with TRBD1. The specimen was CD4+ T cells from PBMCs. In DNA, the CDR3 is TGCAGTGCTAGAGATCCCGGACAGGGAAACTACGAGCAGTACTTC. Encoded protein: CSARDPGQGNYEQYF.